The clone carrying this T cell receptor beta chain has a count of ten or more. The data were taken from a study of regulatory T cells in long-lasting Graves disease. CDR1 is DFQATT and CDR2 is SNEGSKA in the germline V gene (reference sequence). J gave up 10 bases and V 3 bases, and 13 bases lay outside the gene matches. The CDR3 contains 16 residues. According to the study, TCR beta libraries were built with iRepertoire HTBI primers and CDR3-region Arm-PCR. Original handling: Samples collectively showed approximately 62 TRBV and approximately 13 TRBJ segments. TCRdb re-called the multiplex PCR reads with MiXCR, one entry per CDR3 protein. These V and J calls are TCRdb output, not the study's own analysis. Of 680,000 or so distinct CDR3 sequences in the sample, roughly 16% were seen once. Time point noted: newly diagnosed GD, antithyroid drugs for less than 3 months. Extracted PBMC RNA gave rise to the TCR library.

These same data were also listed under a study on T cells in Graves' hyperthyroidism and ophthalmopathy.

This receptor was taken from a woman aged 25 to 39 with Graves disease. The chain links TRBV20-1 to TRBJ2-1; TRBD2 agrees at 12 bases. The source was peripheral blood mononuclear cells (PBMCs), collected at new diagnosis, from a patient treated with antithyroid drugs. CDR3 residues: CSASASASGRAREQFF. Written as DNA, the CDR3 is TGCAGTGCTAGCGCCTCGGCTAGCGGGAGGGCGCGGGAGCAGTTCTTC.